Listed below are T cell receptor beta chains from one sample, sequenced in a study of T-cell reconstitution after alpha-beta-depleted transplantation in children. TCRdb re-called the PCR reads with MiXCR, one entry per CDR3 protein. The sample includes almost 500,000 distinct CDR3 sequences, over 9.5% seen only once; the top ten take 2% to 2.5%. Sequencing was performed on PBMCs, taken before TCRalphabeta/CD19-depleted stem cell transplant. All receptors come from a child younger than 10 with inherited bone marrow failure, due to receive a stem cell transplant. Each CDR3 is given with its conserved first and last residue. A D gene is named only where the DNA matches it firmly. A clone size is listed for some rows: how often the clone was seen (once, few, many), or a class if it is expanded.

>TRBV27|-|TRBJ2-1|TRBD1
TGTGCCAGCAGTACTACAGGGGTGTACAACAATGAGCAGTTCTTC
CASSTTGVYNNEQFF
>TRBV3-1|-|TRBJ2-1|-
TGTGCCAGCAGCACCCAAGCGCGGCTGTCCACGGCTGAGCAGTTCTTC
CASSTQARLSTAEQFF
>TRBV10-2|few|TRBJ2-5|TRBD1
TGCGCCAGCAGTGAGACAGGGGGCCAAGAGACCCAGTACTTC
CASSETGGQETQYF
>TRBV24-1|many|TRBJ2-3|-
TGTGCCACCAGTGATTTGTCCAGCGCAGCAGATACGCAGTATTTT
CATSDLSSAADTQYF
>TRBV20-1|few|TRBJ1-5|-
TGCAGTGTCGCGGACGGACTTCAACGCCAGCCCCAGCATTTT
CSVADGLQRQPQHF
>TRBV27|many|TRBJ2-7|-
TGTGCCAGCAGTTTCGTAGGGGCCCAACCTTTCTACGAGCAGTACTTC
CASSFVGAQPFYEQYF
>TRBV11-2|many|TRBJ2-7|-
TGTGCCAGCAGCTTAGTGGGGGGAGGATATGGCGAGCAGTACTTC
CASSLVGGGYGEQYF
>TRBV9|many|TRBJ2-2|-
TGTGCCAGCAGCGTAGGGAAATCGGACACCGGGGAGCTGTTTTTT
CASSVGKSDTGELFF
>TRBV20-1|many|TRBJ2-3|-
TGCAGTGCGAGACAGGTTAGAGATACGCAGTATTTT
CSARQVRDTQYF
>TRBV10-3|many|TRBJ2-7|-
TGTGCCATCAGTGACTTTAACGAGCAGTACTTC
CAISDFNEQYF
>TRBV9|many|TRBJ2-1|-
TGTGCCAGCAGCGTAGCCGGGACATATTACAATGAGCAGTTCTTC
CASSVAGTYYNEQFF
>TRBV20-1|many|TRBJ2-1|-
TGCAGTGCTAGGCTCCTGGGGGGTGAGCAGTTCTTC
CSARLLGGEQFF
>TRBV29-1|-|TRBJ2-5|-
TGCAGCGTTGATGGTTCAGGGGAGACCCAGTACTTC
CSVDGSGETQYF
>TRBV7-8|few|TRBJ1-1|-
TGTGCCAGCAGCAATAGGACAGTCGGGAACACTGAAGCTTTCTTT
CASSNRTVGNTEAFF
>TRBV29-1|many|TRBJ1-2|TRBD1
TGCAGCGTTACCTCCAATGGACAGGGGGCGGATGGCTACACCTTC
CSVTSNGQGADGYTF
>TRBV19|few|TRBJ2-1|TRBD2
TGTGCCAGTAGTGCGGGACTAGCGTTGAACAATGAGCAGTTCTTC
CASSAGLALNNEQFF
>TRBV7-9|-|TRBJ2-3|-
TGTGCCAGCAGCTTAGGGGCGGGAAACGCAGATACGCAGTATTTT
CASSLGAGNADTQYF
>TRBV19|few|TRBJ2-3|TRBD2
TGTGCCAGTAGTATAAGTAGCGGGAGTCCAGATACGCAGTATTTT
CASSISSGSPDTQYF
>TRBV7-9|many|TRBJ2-7|TRBD1
TGTGCCAGCAGCAGGGACAGGGCCTTCGGCGAGCAGTACTTC
CASSRDRAFGEQYF
>TRBV7-2|many|TRBJ2-1|TRBD2
TGTGCCAGCAGCTCCACTAGCGGGACTCACAATGAGCAGTTCTTC
CASSSTSGTHNEQFF
>TRBV7-8|-|TRBJ2-7|-
TGTGCCAGCAGCTTAGCCCCCCCACAGAGAATGGAGCAGTACTTC
CASSLAPPQRMEQYF
>TRBV7-8|many|TRBJ1-2|TRBD1
TGTGCCAGCAGCCTCACCGACAGGGGGCTCGGCTACACCTTC
CASSLTDRGLGYTF
>TRBV5-1|many|TRBJ2-3|TRBD2
TGCGCCAGCAGCCCGAGACTAGCGGGAGTTCGTATCACAGATACGCAGTATTTT
CASSPRLAGVRITDTQYF
>TRBV6-2/TRBV6-3|-|TRBJ2-7|-
TGTGCCAGCGGACGCTACCGGGAAGGTCCCTACGAGCAGTACTTC
CASGRYREGPYEQYF
>TRBV7-2|many|TRBJ1-4|TRBD1
TGTGCCAGCAGCATTCGACAGGGTGGGGAAAAACTGTTTTTT
CASSIRQGGEKLFF
>TRBV20-1|many|TRBJ1-2|TRBD1
TGCAGTGCTAGTCTTCGGACAGGGGGAGCGGGTGGCTACACCTTC
CSASLRTGGAGGYTF
>TRBV12-3/TRBV12-4|-|TRBJ2-1|TRBD2
TGTGCCAGCAGAACATCATACTGGCGGGAGGGGTTCAATGAGCAGTTCTTC
CASRTSYWREGFNEQFF
>TRBV25-1|many|TRBJ2-2|-
TGTGCCAGCAGTGAACACACCGGGGAGCTGTTTTTT
CASSEHTGELFF
>TRBV9|-|TRBJ2-5|TRBD2
TGTGCCAGCAGCCCATGGACTAGCGGTGCGGCGGGGGAGACCCAGTACTTC
CASSPWTSGAAGETQYF
>TRBV30|-|TRBJ1-2|-
TGTGCCTTCAGTAGGGGGAACGGCTATGGCTACACCTTC
CAFSRGNGYGYTF
>TRBV20-1|many|TRBJ1-4|-
TGCAGTGCTAGAAGGGCAGGGAGTGAAAAACTGTTTTTT
CSARRAGSEKLFF
>TRBV20-1|many|TRBJ1-2|TRBD1
TGCAGTGCTCCTACGACAGGGAGTGACTATGGCTACACCTTC
CSAPTTGSDYGYTF
>TRBV5-1|many|TRBJ2-3|TRBD2
TGCGCCAGCAGCTTGGAACTAGCGGGAGGTGCGGATACGCAGTATTTT
CASSLELAGGADTQYF
>TRBV5-4|-|TRBJ2-7|-
TGTGCCAGCAGCTTGGGAACGACAGGTTCCTACGAGCAGTACTTC
CASSLGTTGSYEQYF
>TRBV12-3/TRBV12-4|many|TRBJ2-7|-
TGTGCCAGCAGTTTCCCGGGACAACGCTTGGGCGAGCAGTACTTC
CASSFPGQRLGEQYF
>TRBV7-2|many|TRBJ1-4|TRBD1
TGTGCCAGCAGCAGGACAGGGGATGAAAAACTGTTTTTT
CASSRTGDEKLFF
>TRBV27|-|TRBJ1-2|TRBD1
TGTGCCAGCAGTTTATGGGCAGGGGGCGACTATGGCTACACCTTC
CASSLWAGGDYGYTF
>TRBV20-1|many|TRBJ2-7|-
TGCAGTGCACAACGTAACAGGCCTGCCGAGCAGTACTTC
CSAQRNRPAEQYF
>TRBV15|many|TRBJ2-4|TRBD2
TGTGCCACCAGCAGAGGGGGCCCAGCGGGAGTAACCAAAAACATTCAGTACTTC
CATSRGGPAGVTKNIQYF
>TRBV7-9|many|TRBJ2-1|-
TGTGCCAGCAGCTTTCTTAAGGGCAATGAGCAGTTCTTC
CASSFLKGNEQFF
>TRBV20-1|few|TRBJ1-2|-
TGCAGTGCTAGAGGTTGGGCCGTAGACTATGGCTACACCTTC
CSARGWAVDYGYTF